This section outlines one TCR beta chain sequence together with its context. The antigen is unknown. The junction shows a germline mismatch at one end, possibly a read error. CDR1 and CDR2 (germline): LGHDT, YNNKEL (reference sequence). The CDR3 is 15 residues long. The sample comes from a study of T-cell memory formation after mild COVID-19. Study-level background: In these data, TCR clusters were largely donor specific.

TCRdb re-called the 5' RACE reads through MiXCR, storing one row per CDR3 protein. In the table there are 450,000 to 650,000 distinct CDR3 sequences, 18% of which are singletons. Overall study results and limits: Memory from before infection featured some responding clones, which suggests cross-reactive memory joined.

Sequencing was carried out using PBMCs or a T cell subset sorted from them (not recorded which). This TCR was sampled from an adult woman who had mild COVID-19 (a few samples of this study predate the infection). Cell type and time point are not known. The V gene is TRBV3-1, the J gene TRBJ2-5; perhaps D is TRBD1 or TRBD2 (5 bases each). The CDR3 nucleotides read TGTGCCAGCAGCCAAGGGGCCGGGACGGAGGAGAACCAGTACTTC. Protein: CASSQGAGTEENQYF.